The rows below give T cell receptor beta chains drawn from one sample of a study of Tregs in tolerant kidney transplant recipients. Data came from immunoSEQ multiplex PCR; TCRdb stores just in-frame clones and leaves some out. This sample yields nearly 15,000 clones, of which about four fifths are seen a single time; 1.5% to 2% belongs to the top ten. Here the sequenced sample was Tregs from blood, taken before the transplant. These receptor sequences come from a human donor who received a combined kidney and bone marrow transplant. The CDR3 runs from the conserved cysteine through the conserved F or W. A D gene is named only where the DNA matches it firmly. The size of a clone is reported for some rows only, either as once, few or many, or as a class for expanded clones.

cdr3_aa | cdr3_nt | cdr3_length | v_call | clone_size | d_call | j_call
CASSADPGGYGYTF | TGCGCCAGCAGCGCCGACCCGGGGGGCTATGGCTACACCTTC | 14 | TRBV5-1 | NA | NA | TRBJ1-2
CASSSDSTGELFF | TGCGCCAGCAGCTCGGACAGCACCGGGGAGCTGTTTTTT | 13 | TRBV5-1 | NA | NA | TRBJ2-2
CASSNRGQNYGYTF | TGCGCCAGCAGCAACAGGGGGCAGAACTATGGCTACACCTTC | 14 | TRBV4-1 | once | TRBD1 | TRBJ1-2
CASSLPRGYYEQYF | TGTGCCAGCAGCCTTCCGCGGGGGTACTACGAGCAGTACTTC | 14 | TRBV7-8 | NA | TRBD2 | TRBJ2-7
CASSLDPGTGSTDTQYF | TGTGCCAGCAGCCTAGACCCCGGGACAGGCAGCACAGATACGCAGTATTTT | 17 | TRBV5-5 | NA | TRBD1 | TRBJ2-3
CASSPQGRETQYF | TGTGCCAGTAGCCCACAGGGCCGAGAGACCCAGTACTTC | 13 | TRBV19 | NA | NA | TRBJ2-5
CASSLVTGANYGYTF | TGTGCCAGCAGCTTAGTGACAGGGGCGAACTATGGCTACACCTTC | 15 | TRBV7-9 | NA | TRBD1 | TRBJ1-2
CASSQEGAVGNTIYF | TGCGCCAGCAGCCAAGAAGGGGCAGTAGGAAACACCATATATTTT | 15 | TRBV4-1 | NA | NA | TRBJ1-3
CASSLAGESVHEQYF | TGCGCCAGCAGCCTGGCGGGGGAAAGTGTCCACGAGCAGTACTTC | 15 | TRBV5-1 | NA | TRBD2 | TRBJ2-7
CASSPRARVETQYF | TGTGCCAGCTCACCAAGAGCTCGTGTGGAGACCCAGTACTTC | 14 | TRBV18 | NA | NA | TRBJ2-5
CASRPGQGSSYEQYF | TGTGCCAGCAGACCTGGACAGGGTAGCTCCTACGAGCAGTACTTC | 15 | TRBV6-5 | few | TRBD1 | TRBJ2-7
CAWSVDGLSTQYF | TGTGCCTGGAGTGTAGACGGACTCTCTACGCAGTATTTT | 13 | TRBV30 | NA | NA | TRBJ2-3
CASSLNNYEQYF | TGTGCCAGCAGCTTAAACAACTACGAGCAGTACTTC | 12 | TRBV5-4 | once | NA | TRBJ2-7
CASSLTGAGQYF | TGTGCCAGCAGCCTGACTGGGGCCGGGCAGTACTTC | 12 | TRBV11-2 | NA | NA | TRBJ2-7
CASSRGASGSGNEQFF | TGCGCCAGCAGCCGGGGGGCTAGCGGGTCAGGGAATGAGCAGTTCTTC | 16 | TRBV5-1 | NA | TRBD2 | TRBJ2-1
CASSRQSSTDTQYF | TGTGCCAGCAGTCGACAGTCTAGCACAGATACGCAGTATTTT | 14 | TRBV28 | NA | NA | TRBJ2-3
CASSLGWLAGGLGIDEQFF | TGCGCCAGCAGCTTGGGCTGGCTAGCGGGAGGACTGGGGATCGATGAGCAGTTCTTC | 19 | TRBV5-1 | few | TRBD2 | TRBJ2-1
CAWSVLLSEAFF | TGTGCCTGGAGTGTACTGTTGAGTGAAGCTTTCTTT | 12 | TRBV30 | few | NA | TRBJ1-1
CASSSPGLPPGEQFF | TGCGCCAGCAGCTCGCCGGGACTACCTCCGGGGGAGCAGTTCTTC | 15 | TRBV10-2 | NA | TRBD2 | TRBJ2-1
CASSLYGPGNTIYF | TGTGCCAGCAGCTTATATGGGCCTGGAAACACCATATATTTT | 14 | TRBV5-6 | NA | NA | TRBJ1-3
CASRKDRVGYTF | TGTGCCAGCAGAAAGGACAGGGTAGGCTACACCTTC | 12 | TRBV6-6 | NA | TRBD1 | TRBJ1-2
CASTDITGGRTEAFF | TGTGCCAGCACCGATATTACAGGGGGCAGGACTGAAGCTTTCTTT | 15 | TRBV6-5 | NA | TRBD1 | TRBJ1-1
CASSQEATEAFF | TGCGCCAGCAGCCAAGAAGCGACTGAAGCTTTCTTT | 12 | TRBV4-1 | NA | NA | TRBJ1-1
CATQTSGGPRFSGGELFF | TGTGCCACTCAGACTAGCGGGGGGCCCAGGTTTTCGGGCGGGGAGCTGTTTTTT | 18 | TRBV2 | NA | TRBD2 | TRBJ2-2